This T cell receptor (beta chain) was sequenced during a study of shared clonotypes between healthy human individuals. In the study overall: Per donor, CD8 memory used one plate, CD8 naive used two, CD4 memory used three and CD4 naive used three.

Only Caucasian adults living in Nashville, Tennessee made up the donor group. The germline V gene has CDR1 SGHTA and CDR2 FQGNSA. The CDR3 loop spans 17 amino acids. V lost 1 base, J lost 0 bases, and 7 bases stayed unmatched. Sorted-subset replicate PCRs used 150 to 200 ng of genomic DNA. This amount corresponded to 30,000 to 35,000 T cell genomes. Repertoires were generated with immunoSEQ multiplex PCR, while TCRdb's copy carries only in-frame clones and drops some. The table records millions of clones, over 85% of them present only once. The source of this sequence is a man between 18 and 35 years old in good health. The chain is built from TRBV7-2 and TRBJ2-3; 7 nucleotides align to TRBD2. Sample: naive CD4+ T cells sorted from blood. Regarding subset: CD45RA+ positively selected. The CDR3 region is CASSLGSSGLSTDTQYF. The CDR3 DNA reads as TGTGCCAGCAGCTTAGGGTCTAGCGGACTAAGCACAGATACGCAGTATTTT.